The 13 T cell receptor beta chains presented below share a single source sample, sequenced in a study of blood T cells in healthy people across ages. PCR was performed a second time for about 7 to 12 cycles using a sample-barcoded 5' primer and a J-beta primer mix. TCRdb reanalysed the 5' RACE reads using MiXCR and keeps one entry per CDR3 protein. The sample carries 750,000 to 950,000 distinct CDR3 sequences, roughly 50% recorded once. The sample taken for sequencing was blood. Source of these receptors: an older man in good health.

The V and J genes are TRBV20-1 and TRBJ2-1; TRBD2 agrees at 9 bases. The CDR3 has 15 amino acids. Germline loops: CDR1 DFQATT, CDR2 SNEGSKA (reference sequence). J gave up 4 bases and V 3 bases, and 7 bases lay outside the gene matches. CDR3 amino acids: CSASLAGDQYNEQFF. CDR3 in DNA: TGCAGTGCTAGCTTAGCGGGAGATCAGTACAATGAGCAGTTCTTC.

The genes are TRBV6-1 and TRBJ2-1; 7 positions match TRBD2. Germline V gene sequence: CDR1 MNHNS, CDR2 SASEGT. The J segment lost 3 bases and the V segment lost 8 bases, leaving 10 bases of the junction unmatched. The CDR3 is made up of 15 amino acids. Here the CDR3 reads CASPPAGRGYNEQFF. CDR3 sequence (DNA): TGTGCCAGCCCCCCAGCGGGAAGGGGCTACAATGAGCAGTTCTTC.

This clonotype was seen a few times. The chain combines TRBV21-1 with TRBJ2-3; the DNA was not compared with TRBD2, the D call given in the table. TRBV21-1 is listed as a pseudogene. The CDR3 sequence is 15 residues long. The CDR3 reads CASSGSASGTDTQYF. The CDR3 nucleotides read TGTGCCAGCTCCGGTTCGGCTAGCGGCACAGATACGCAGTATTTT.

As concerns this clonotype: With a much larger clone just one base away, this may be a read error. The chain combines TRBV2 with TRBJ2-1; no reliable D call. V lost 6 bases and J lost 10, with 13 bases in between. Germline CDR1 is SNHLY and CDR2 is FYNNEI. CDR3 size: 12 residues. CDR3 amino acids: CASRDWSTEQFF. The CDR3 DNA is TGTGCCAGCAGGGATTGGTCGACAGAGCAGTTCTTC.

The genes are TRBV29-1 and TRBJ1-1; D call uncertain. Germline-derived CDR1 and CDR2 are SQVTM and ANQGSEA. Trimming took 0 bases from V and 7 from J, leaving 15 bases between them. This CDR3 spans 14 amino acids. The CDR3 sequence is CSVEDWRERGEAFF. The CDR3 nucleotides read TGCAGCGTTGAAGATTGGAGGGAGAGAGGTGAAGCTTTCTTT.

This clonotype was recorded a few times. This chain connects TRBV7-2 to TRBJ1-2, with TRBD1 matching over 7 bases. Germline lookup yields CDR1 SGHTA and CDR2 FQGNSA. After removal of 5 bases from V and 4 bases from J, the junction contained 13 bases not matched to a gene. This CDR3 is 16 amino acids long. In DNA, the CDR3 is TGTGCCAGCAGCGTACGCAGGGCGTGGGACAGCTATGGCTACACCTTC. It is translated as CASSVRRAWDSYGYTF.

V and J are TRBV7-3 and TRBJ2-2; no definite D call. The V end was cut by 11 bases, the J end by 4 bases, with 5 bases between. CDR3 size: 10 residues. Germline CDR1 is SGHTA and CDR2 is FQGTGA. The CDR3 loop is CARITGELFF. In nucleotides, the CDR3 is TGTGCCCGGATCACCGGGGAGCTGTTTTTT. Full variable domain (missing parts from reference TRBV7-3 and TRBJ2-2): GAGVSQTPSNKVTEKGKYVELRCDPISGHTALYWYRQSLGQGPEFLIYFQGTGAADDSGLPNDRFFAVRPEGSVSTLKIQRTERGDSAVYLCARITGELFFGEGSRLTVL.

The genes are TRBV10-3 and TRBJ2-5, with 9 bases that match TRBD2. The ends lost 0 bases at V and 5 bases at J; junction bases unmatched: 7. The CDR3 has 16 residues. Looked up from germline, CDR1 is ENHRY and CDR2 is SYGVKD. CDR3 sequence reads: CAISESRREGDETQYF. The CDR3 region has the DNA TGTGCCATCAGTGAGTCCCGGCGGGAGGGCGACGAGACCCAGTACTTC.

This clonotype was observed once. The rearrangement joins TRBV11-2 to TRBJ1-4; possibly TRBD1 for D (6 bases). Germline-derived CDR1 and CDR2 are SGHAT and FQNNGV. V was shortened by 3 bases and J by 8 bases, with 13 bases between the two germline ends. This CDR3 has 14 residues. The DNA of the CDR3 is TGTGCCAGCAGCTTTGCAGGGGTTGGCGAAAAACTGTTTTTT. This gives the protein CASSFAGVGEKLFF.

The chain employs TRBV4-1 and TRBJ2-7; possible D gene TRBD1, 5 bases. CDR3 length: 18 amino acids. Germline V lookup: CDR1 MGHRA, CDR2 YSYEKL. The germline V and J ends were trimmed by 0 bases and 1 base, with 19 bases remaining between them. CDR3 sequence: CASSQDSPGQDVSYEQYF. The CDR3 coding sequence is TGCGCCAGCAGCCAAGATTCGCCAGGGCAGGACGTTTCCTACGAGCAGTACTTC.

This clonotype was seen a single time. CDR3 coding DNA: TGTGCCAGCAGTCACGTTCCTACCGCCTCCGAGCAGTACTTC. As protein: CASSHVPTASEQYF. The V call is TRBV6-6, the J call TRBJ2-4; D gene ambiguous. Judging by the DNA end, TRBJ2-7 fits better; the J call may be wrong. The CDR3 is 14 amino acids. Germline V gene data show CDR1 as MNHNY and CDR2 as SVGAGI (reference sequence).

The chain joins TRBV12-3 or TRBV12-4 to TRBJ2-2; a possible D gene is TRBD2 (5 bases). The ends were cut back, 8 bases at V and 6 bases at J, with 16 bases in the middle. This CDR3 is built from 14 residues. The CDR3 coding sequence is TGTGCCAGCGTCTTGAGGGCCACGGCCGGGGAGCTGTTTTTT. It specifies CASVLRATAGELFF.

CDR3 region: CSGELRSEQFF. The CDR3, as DNA: TGCAGCGGTGAGCTTCGTAGTGAGCAGTTCTTC. The chain links TRBV29-1 to TRBJ2-1; no definite D call. The V and J ends lost 7 bases and 9 bases respectively, with 13 bases between them. Germline CDR1 is SQVTM and CDR2 is ANQGSEA. This CDR3 spans 11 amino acids.